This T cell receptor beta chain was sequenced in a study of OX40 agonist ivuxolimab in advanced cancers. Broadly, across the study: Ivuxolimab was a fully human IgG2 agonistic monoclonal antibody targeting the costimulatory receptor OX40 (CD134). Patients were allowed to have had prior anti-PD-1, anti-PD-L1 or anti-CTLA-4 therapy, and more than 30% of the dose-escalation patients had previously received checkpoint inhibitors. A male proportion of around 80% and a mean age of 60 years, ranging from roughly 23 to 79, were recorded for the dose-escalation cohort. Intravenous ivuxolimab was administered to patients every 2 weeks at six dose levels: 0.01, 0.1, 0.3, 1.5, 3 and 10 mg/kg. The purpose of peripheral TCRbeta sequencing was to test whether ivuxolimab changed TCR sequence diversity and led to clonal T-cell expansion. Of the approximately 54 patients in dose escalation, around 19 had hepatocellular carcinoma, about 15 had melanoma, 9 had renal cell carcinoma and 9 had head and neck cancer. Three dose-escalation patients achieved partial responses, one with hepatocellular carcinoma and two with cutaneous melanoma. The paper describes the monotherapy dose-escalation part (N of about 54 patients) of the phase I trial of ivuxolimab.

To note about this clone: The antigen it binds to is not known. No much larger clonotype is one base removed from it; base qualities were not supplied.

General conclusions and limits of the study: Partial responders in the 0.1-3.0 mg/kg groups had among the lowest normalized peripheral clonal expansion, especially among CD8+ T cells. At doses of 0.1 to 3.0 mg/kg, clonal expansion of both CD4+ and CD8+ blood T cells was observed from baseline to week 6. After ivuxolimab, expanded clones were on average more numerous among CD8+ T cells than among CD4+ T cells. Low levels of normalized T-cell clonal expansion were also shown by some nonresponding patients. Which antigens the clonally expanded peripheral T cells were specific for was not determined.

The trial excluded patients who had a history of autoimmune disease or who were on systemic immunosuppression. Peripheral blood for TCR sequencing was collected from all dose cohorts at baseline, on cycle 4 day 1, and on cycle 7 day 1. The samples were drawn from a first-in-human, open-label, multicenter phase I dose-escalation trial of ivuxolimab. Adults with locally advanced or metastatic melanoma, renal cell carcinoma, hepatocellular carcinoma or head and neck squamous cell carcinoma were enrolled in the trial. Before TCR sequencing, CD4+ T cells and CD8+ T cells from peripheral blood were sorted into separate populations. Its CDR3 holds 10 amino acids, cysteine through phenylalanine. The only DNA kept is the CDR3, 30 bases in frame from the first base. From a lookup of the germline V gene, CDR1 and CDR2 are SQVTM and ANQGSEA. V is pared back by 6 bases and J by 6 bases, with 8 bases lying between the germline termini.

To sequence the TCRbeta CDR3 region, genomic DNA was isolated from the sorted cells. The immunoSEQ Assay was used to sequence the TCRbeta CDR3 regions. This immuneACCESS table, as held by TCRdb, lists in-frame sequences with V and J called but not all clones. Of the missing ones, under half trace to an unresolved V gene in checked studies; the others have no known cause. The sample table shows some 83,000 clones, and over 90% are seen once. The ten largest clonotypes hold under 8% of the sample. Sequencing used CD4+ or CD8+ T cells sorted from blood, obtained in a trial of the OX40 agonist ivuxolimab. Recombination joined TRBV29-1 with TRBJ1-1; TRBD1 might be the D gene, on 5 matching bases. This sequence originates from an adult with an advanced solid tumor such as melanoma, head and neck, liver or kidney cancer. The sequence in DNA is TGCAGCGTCAGGGAGGCTGAAGCTTTCTTT. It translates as CSVREAEAFF.